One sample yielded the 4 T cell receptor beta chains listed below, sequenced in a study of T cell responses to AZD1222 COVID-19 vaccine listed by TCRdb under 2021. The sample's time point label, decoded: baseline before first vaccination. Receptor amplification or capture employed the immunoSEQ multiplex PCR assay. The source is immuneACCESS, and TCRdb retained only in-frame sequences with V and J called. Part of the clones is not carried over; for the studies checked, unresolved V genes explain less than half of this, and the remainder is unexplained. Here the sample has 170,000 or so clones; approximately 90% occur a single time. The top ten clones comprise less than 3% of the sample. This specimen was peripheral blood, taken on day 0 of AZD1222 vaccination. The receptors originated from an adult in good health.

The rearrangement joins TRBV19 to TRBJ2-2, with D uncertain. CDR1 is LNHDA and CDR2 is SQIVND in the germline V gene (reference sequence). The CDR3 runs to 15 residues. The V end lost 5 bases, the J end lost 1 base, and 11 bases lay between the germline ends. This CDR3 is CASSPLSMNTGELFF. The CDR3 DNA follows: TGTGCCAGTAGTCCATTGTCCATGAACACCGGGGAGCTGTTTTTT.

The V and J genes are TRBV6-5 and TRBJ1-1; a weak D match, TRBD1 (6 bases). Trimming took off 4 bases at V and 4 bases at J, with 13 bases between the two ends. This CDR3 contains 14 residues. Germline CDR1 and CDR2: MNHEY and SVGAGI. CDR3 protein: CASSFSGDRTEAFF. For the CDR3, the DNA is TGTGCCAGCAGTTTCTCAGGGGATCGCACTGAAGCTTTCTTT.

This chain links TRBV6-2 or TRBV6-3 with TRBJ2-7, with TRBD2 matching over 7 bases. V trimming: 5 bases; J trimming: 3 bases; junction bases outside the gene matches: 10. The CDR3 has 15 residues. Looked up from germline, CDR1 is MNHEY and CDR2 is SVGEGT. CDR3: CASSPIRREIYEQYF. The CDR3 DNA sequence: TGTGCCAGCAGTCCAATCCGGCGGGAGATCTACGAGCAGTACTTC.

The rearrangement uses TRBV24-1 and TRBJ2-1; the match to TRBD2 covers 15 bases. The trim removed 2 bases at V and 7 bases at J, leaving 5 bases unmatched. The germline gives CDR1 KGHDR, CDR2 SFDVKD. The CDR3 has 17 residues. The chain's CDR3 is CATSDSGLAGGTNEQFF. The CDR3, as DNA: TGTGCCACCAGTGATTCCGGACTAGCGGGAGGGACGAATGAGCAGTTCTTC.